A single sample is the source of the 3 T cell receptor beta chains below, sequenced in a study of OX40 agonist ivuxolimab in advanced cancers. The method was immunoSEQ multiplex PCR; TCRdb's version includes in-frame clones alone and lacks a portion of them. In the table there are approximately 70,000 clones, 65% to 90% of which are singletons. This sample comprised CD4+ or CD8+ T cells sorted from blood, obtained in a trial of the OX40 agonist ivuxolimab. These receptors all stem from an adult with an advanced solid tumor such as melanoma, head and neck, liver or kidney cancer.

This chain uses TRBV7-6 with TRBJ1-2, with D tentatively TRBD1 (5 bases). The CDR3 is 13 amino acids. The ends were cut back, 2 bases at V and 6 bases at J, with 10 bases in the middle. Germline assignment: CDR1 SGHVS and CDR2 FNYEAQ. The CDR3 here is CASSLREGDGYTF. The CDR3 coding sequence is TGTGCCAGCAGCTTACGGGAAGGGGATGGCTACACCTTC.

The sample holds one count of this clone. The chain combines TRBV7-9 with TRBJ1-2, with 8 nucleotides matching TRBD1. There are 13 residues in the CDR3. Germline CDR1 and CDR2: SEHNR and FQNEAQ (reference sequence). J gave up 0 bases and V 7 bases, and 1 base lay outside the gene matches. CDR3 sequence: CASMGQANYGYTF. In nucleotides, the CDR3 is TGTGCCAGCATGGGACAGGCTAACTATGGCTACACCTTC.

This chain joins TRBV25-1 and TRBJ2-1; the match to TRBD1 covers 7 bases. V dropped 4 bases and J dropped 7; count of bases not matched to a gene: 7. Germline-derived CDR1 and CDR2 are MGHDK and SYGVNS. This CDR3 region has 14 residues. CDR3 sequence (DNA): TGTGCCAGCAGTGGAACCGGGACAGTTAATGAGCAGTTCTTC. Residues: CASSGTGTVNEQFF. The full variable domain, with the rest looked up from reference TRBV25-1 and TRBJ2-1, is EADIYQTPRYLVIGTGKKITLECSQTMGHDKMYWYQQDPGMELHLIHYSYGVNSTEKGDLSSESTVSRIRTEHFPLTLESARPSHTSQYLCASSGTGTVNEQFFGPGTRLTVL.